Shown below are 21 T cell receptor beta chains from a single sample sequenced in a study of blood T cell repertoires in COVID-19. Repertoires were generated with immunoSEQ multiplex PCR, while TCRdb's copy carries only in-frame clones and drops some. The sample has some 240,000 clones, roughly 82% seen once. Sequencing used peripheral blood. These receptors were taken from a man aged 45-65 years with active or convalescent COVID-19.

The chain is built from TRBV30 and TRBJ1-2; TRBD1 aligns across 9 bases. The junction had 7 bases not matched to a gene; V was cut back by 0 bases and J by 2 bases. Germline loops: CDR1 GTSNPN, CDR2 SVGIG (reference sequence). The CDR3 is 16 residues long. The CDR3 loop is CAWSVGQGILNYGYTF. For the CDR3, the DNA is TGTGCCTGGAGTGTGGGACAGGGCATCCTCAACTATGGCTACACCTTC.

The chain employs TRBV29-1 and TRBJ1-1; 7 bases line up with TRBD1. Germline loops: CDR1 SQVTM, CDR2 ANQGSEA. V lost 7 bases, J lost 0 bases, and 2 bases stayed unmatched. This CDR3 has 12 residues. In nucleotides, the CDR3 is TGCAGCGGGGGGACAGTGAACACTGAAGCTTTCTTT. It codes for CSGGTVNTEAFF.

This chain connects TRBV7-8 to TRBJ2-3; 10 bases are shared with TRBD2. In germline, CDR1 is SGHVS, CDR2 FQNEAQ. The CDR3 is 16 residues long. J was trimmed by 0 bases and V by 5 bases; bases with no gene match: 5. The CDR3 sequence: CASSPLLAGSTDTQYF. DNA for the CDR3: TGTGCCAGCAGCCCCCTACTAGCGGGGAGCACAGATACGCAGTATTTT.

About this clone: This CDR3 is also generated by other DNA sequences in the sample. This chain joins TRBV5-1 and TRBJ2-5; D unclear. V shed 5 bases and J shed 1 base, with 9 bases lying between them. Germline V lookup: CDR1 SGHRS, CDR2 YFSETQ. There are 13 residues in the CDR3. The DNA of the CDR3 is TGCGCCAGCAGTCTCACTGTCCAAGAGACCCAGTACTTC. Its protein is CASSLTVQETQYF.

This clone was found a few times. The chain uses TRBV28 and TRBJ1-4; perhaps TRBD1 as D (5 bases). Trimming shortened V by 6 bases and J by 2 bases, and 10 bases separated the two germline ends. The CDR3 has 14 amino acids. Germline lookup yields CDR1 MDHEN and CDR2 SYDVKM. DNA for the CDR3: TGTGCCAGCAGCTCGGGACTGACTAATGAAAAACTGTTTTTT. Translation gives CASSSGLTNEKLFF. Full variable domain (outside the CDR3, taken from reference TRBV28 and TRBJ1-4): DVKVTQSSRYLVKRTGEKVFLECVQDMDHENMFWYRQDPGLGLRLIYFSYDVKMKEKGDIPEGYSVSREKKERFSLILESASTNQTSMYLCASSSGLTNEKLFFGSGTQLSVL.

CDR3 in amino acids: CASSPQGVSYNEQFF. The CDR3 bases are TGTGCCAGCAGTCCCCAAGGGGTCTCCTACAATGAGCAGTTCTTC. The chain couples TRBV6-5 to TRBJ2-1; possible D gene TRBD1, 5 bases. Germline CDR1 reads MNHEY; CDR2 reads SVGAGI. V lost 5 bases to trimming and J lost 0 bases, with 11 bases between them. The CDR3 consists of 15 residues.

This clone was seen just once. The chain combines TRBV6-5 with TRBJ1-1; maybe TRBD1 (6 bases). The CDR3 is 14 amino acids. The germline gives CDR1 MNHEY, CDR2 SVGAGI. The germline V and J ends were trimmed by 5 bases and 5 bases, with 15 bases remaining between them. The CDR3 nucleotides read TGTGCCAGCAGTCACAGGGTCGAGGATACTGAAGCTTTCTTT. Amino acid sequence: CASSHRVEDTEAFF.

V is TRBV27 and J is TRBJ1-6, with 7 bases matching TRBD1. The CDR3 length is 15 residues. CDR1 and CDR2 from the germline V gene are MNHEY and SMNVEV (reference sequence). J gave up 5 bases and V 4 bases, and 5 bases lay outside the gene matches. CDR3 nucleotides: TGTGCCAGCAGTTCCTCCGGGACAGATAATTCACCCCTCCACTTT. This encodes CASSSSGTDNSPLHF.

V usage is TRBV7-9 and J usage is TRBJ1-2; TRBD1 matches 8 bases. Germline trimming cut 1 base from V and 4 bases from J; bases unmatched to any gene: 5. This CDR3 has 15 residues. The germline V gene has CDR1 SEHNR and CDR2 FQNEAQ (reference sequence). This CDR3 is CASSLGADRVYGYTF. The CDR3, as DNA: TGTGCCAGCAGCTTAGGGGCGGACAGGGTCTATGGCTACACCTTC.

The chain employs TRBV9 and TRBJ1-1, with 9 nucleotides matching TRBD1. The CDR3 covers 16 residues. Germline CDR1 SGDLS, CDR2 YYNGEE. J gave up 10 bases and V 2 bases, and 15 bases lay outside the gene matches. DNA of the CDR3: TGTGCCAGCAGCGTTTCCGGGACAGGGCTTCTTGATTCAGCTTTCTTT. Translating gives CASSVSGTGLLDSAFF.

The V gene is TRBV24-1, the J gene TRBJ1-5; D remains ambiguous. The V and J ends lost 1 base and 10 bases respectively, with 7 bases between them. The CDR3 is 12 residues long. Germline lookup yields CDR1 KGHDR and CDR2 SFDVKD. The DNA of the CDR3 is TGTGCCACCAGTGATTTTTCGGGTCCCCAGCATTTT. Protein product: CATSDFSGPQHF.

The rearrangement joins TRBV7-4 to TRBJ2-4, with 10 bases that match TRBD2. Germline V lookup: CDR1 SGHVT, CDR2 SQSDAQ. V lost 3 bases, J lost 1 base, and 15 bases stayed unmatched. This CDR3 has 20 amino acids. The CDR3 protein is CASSFGLGAGGPEAKNIQYF. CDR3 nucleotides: TGTGCCAGCAGCTTTGGCCTGGGAGCGGGGGGGCCCGAGGCCAAAAACATTCAGTACTTC.

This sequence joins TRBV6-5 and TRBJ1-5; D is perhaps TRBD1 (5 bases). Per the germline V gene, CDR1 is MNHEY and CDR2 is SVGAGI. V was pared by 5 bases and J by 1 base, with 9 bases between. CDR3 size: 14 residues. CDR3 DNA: TGTGCCAGCAGTAGGGACTCAAGCAATCAGCCCCAGCATTTT. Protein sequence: CASSRDSSNQPQHF.

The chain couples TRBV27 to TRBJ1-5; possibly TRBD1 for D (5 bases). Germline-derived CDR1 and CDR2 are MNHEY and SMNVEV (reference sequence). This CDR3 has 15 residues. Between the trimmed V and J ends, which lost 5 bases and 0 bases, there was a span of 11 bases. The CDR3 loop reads CASSLDSYSNQPQHF. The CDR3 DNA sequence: TGTGCCAGCAGTCTAGACAGCTATAGCAATCAGCCCCAGCATTTT.

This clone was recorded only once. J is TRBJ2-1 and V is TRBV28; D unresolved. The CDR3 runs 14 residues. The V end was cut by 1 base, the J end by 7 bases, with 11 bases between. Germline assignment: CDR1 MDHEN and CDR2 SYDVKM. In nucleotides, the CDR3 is TGTGCCAGCAGTTTATATATAGCAGAAAATGAGCAGTTCTTC. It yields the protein CASSLYIAENEQFF.

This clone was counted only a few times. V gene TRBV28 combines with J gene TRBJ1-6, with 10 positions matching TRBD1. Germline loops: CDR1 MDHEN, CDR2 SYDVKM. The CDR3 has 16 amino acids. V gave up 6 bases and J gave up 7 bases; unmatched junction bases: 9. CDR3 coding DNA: TGTGCCAGCAGCGTCCCGGGACAGGGGCTCAATTCACCCCTCCACTTT. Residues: CASSVPGQGLNSPLHF. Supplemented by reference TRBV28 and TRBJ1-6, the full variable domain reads DVKVTQSSRYLVKRTGEKVFLECVQDMDHENMFWYRQDPGLGLRLIYFSYDVKMKEKGDIPEGYSVSREKKERFSLILESASTNQTSMYLCASSVPGQGLNSPLHFGNGTRLTVT.

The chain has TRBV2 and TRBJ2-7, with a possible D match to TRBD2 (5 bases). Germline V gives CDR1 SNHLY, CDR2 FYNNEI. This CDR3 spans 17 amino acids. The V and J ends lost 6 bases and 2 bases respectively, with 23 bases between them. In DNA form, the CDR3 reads TGTGCCAGCAGCGCCCCTATTTGGGAGCGGCCAACCTACGAGCAGTACTTC. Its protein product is CASSAPIWERPTYEQYF.

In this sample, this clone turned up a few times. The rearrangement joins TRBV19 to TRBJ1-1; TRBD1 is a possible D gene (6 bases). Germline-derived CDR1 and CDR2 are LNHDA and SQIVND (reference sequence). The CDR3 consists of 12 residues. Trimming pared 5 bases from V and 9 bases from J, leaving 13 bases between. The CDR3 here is CASSPLDRKAFF. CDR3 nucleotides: TGTGCCAGTAGTCCCCTGGACAGAAAAGCTTTCTTT. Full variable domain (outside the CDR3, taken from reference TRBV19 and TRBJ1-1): DGGITQSPKYLFRKEGQNVTLSCEQNLNHDAMYWYRQDPGQGLRLIYYSQIVNDFQKGDIAEGYSVSREKKESFPLTVTSAQKNPTAFYLCASSPLDRKAFFGQGTRLTVV.

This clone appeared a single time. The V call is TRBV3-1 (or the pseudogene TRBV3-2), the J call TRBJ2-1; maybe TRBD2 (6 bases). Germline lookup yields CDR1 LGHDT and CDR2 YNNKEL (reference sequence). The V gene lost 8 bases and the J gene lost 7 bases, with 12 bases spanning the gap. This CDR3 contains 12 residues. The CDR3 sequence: CASAGTYNEQFF. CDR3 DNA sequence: TGTGCCAGCGCGGGGACTTATAATGAGCAGTTCTTC.

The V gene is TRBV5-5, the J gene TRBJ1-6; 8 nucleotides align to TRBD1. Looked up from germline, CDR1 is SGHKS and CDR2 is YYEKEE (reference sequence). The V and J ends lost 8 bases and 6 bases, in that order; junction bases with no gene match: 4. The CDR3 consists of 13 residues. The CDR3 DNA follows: TGTGCCAGTAGAGACAGGGGTAATTCACCCCTCCACTTT. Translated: CASRDRGNSPLHF.

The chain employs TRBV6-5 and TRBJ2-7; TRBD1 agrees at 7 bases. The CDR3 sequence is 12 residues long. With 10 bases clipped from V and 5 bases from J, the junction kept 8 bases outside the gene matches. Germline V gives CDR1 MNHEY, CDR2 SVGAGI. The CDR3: CAIRQGRNEQYV. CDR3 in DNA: TGTGCCATTCGACAGGGTCGGAACGAGCAGTACGTC.